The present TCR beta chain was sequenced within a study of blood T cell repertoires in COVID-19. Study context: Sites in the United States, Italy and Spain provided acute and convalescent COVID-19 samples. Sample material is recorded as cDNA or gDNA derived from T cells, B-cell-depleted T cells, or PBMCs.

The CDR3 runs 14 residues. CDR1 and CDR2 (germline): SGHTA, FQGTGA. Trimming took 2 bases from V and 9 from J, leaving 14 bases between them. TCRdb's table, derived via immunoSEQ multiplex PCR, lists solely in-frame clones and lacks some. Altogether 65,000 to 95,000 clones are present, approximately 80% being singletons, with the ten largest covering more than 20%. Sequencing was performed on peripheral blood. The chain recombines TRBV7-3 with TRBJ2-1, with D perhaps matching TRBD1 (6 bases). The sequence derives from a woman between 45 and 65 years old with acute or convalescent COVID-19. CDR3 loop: CASSLGGANSEQFF. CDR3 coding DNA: TGTGCCAGCAGCTTAGGGGGCGCGAACAGTGAGCAGTTCTTC. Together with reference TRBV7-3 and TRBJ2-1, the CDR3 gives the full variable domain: GAGVSQTPSNKVTEKGKYVELRCDPISGHTALYWYRQSLGQGPEFLIYFQGTGAADDSGLPNDRFFAVRPEGSVSTLKIQRTERGDSAVYLCASSLGGANSEQFFGPGTRLTVL.